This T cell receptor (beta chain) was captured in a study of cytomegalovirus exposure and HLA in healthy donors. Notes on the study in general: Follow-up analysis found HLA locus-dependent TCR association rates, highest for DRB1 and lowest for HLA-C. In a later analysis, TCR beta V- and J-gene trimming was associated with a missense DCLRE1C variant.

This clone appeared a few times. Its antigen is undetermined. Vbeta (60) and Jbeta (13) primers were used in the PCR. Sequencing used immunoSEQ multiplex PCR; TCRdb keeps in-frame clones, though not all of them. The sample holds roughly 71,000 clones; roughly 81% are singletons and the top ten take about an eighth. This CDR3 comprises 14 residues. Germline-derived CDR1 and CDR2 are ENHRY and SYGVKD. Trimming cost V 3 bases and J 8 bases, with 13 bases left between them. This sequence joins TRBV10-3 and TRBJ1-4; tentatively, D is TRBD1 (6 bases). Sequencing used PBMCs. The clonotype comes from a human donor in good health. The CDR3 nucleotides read TGTGCCATCAGTGAAGGGGGGGCTGAAGAAAAACTGTTTTTT. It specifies CAISEGGAEEKLFF.